Below, 30 T cell receptor beta chains from the same sample are listed, as sequenced in a study of identical twins (dated by TCRdb to 2016 to 2017). The library was obtained by 5' RACE. Sequencing relied on an Illumina HiSeq 2000. TCRdb reprocessed the public reads (quality trimming at Q25 with fastp, clone calling with MiXCR) and kept in-frame beta chains. Entries are consolidated by CDR3 protein sequence, retaining the most common genes and DNA. Within this sample are about 810,000 distinct CDR3 sequences, with about 12% of them counted one time only. The top ten clones comprise around 1.6% of the sample. This sample was also put to use in a study of yellow fever vaccine responses in identical twins.

The sequencing sample was made of PBMCs. These receptors were taken from a woman younger than 35 in good health.

This clonotype was picked up many times. The chain carries TRBV5-1 and TRBJ2-2; no reliable D call. This CDR3 is built from 15 residues. Trimming removed 1 base from V and 5 bases from J, with 12 bases in between. Germline V lookup: CDR1 SGHRS, CDR2 YFSETQ. For the CDR3, the DNA is TGCGCCAGCAGCTTGCCGACAACTATGACCGGGGAGCTGTTTTTT. Its translation: CASSLPTTMTGELFF.

This clonotype has more than one count but fewer than ten. This chain links TRBV6-5 with TRBJ1-1, with 9 positions matching TRBD1. Germline-derived CDR1 and CDR2 are MNHEY and SVGAGI. Losses at the gene ends were 0 bases for V and 4 bases for J; bases not matched to a gene: 9. There are 17 residues in the CDR3. In DNA, the CDR3 is TGTGCCAGCAGTTACTCGTATTTCAGGACAGGGGTCACTGAAGCTTTCTTT. Translating gives CASSYSYFRTGVTEAFF.

The chain employs TRBV6-5 and TRBJ2-1; unclear D gene. This CDR3 has 14 amino acids. CDR1 and CDR2 from the germline V gene are MNHEY and SVGAGI. Trimming left V 3 bases short and J 2 bases short, with 8 bases between. CDR3 DNA sequence: TGTGCCAGCAGTTATAGGGCACCCTACAATGAGCAGTTCTTC. It encodes CASSYRAPYNEQFF.

The table lists this clonotype with many counts. CDR3 in amino acids: CASSLTGGWNTGELFF. In DNA form, the CDR3 reads TGTGCCAGCAGCCTGACGGGAGGGTGGAACACCGGGGAGCTGTTTTTT. V usage is TRBV3-1 and J usage is TRBJ2-2; 8 bases agree with TRBD2. This CDR3 comprises 16 residues. Germline CDR1 and CDR2: LGHDT and YNNKEL (reference sequence). J lost 1 base, V lost 4 bases, and 5 bases had no gene match.

Many counts were recorded for this clonotype. The chain uses TRBV6-2 or TRBV6-3 and TRBJ2-1; 12 bases match TRBD2. This CDR3 region has 15 residues. Germline V gene sequence: CDR1 MNHEY, CDR2 SVGEGT. With 6 bases clipped from V and 3 bases from J, the junction kept 3 bases outside the gene matches. The CDR3 protein is CASSRLAGVYNEQFF. Written as DNA, the CDR3 is TGTGCCAGCAGCAGACTAGCGGGAGTCTACAATGAGCAGTTCTTC.

The rearrangement joins TRBV7-2 to TRBJ1-4, with D tentatively TRBD1 (6 bases). Looked up from germline, CDR1 is SGHTA and CDR2 is FQGNSA. This CDR3 contains 14 residues. V lost 5 bases to trimming and J lost 6 bases, with 13 bases between them. The CDR3 region has the DNA TGTGCCAGCAGCCCTCCGGGGGCGTATGAAAAACTGTTTTTT. Its translation is CASSPPGAYEKLFF.

The chain employs TRBV4-1 and TRBJ1-4, with D perhaps matching TRBD1 (6 bases). The CDR3 has 18 residues. Trimming shortened V by 0 bases and J by 0 bases, and 14 bases separated the two germline ends. Germline V gene data show CDR1 as MGHRA and CDR2 as YSYEKL. Here the CDR3 DNA reads TGCGCCAGCAGCCAAGAAGGGCAGGGGAGGGCAACTAATGAAAAACTGTTTTTT. Its protein product is CASSQEGQGRATNEKLFF.

The chain carries TRBV12-3 or TRBV12-4 and TRBJ1-1; D not certain. The CDR3 covers 14 residues. V gave up 2 bases and J gave up 11 bases, with 18 bases separating them. DNA of the CDR3: TGTGCCAGCAGTTTAACCCCCCCCCAAAGTGCGGCTTTCTTT. Protein product: CASSLTPPQSAAFF.

The chain has TRBV6-5 and TRBJ1-5; TRBD1 is a possible D gene (5 bases). This CDR3 is 14 amino acids long. V lost 0 bases, J lost 6 bases, and 9 bases lay in between. Germline lookup yields CDR1 MNHEY and CDR2 SVGAGI. CDR3 residues: CASSYSGAGQPQHF. The CDR3 DNA is TGTGCCAGCAGTTACTCAGGGGCAGGTCAGCCCCAGCATTTT.

This clonotype has only a few counts. This chain connects TRBV3-1 to TRBJ2-7, with D maybe TRBD1 (6 bases). Germline CDR1 is LGHDT and CDR2 is YNNKEL (reference sequence). The CDR3 consists of 12 residues. CDR3 amino acids: CASSQTTDSLNV. The CDR3 DNA reads TGTGCCAGCAGCCAAACGACGGACAGCCTAAACGTC.

This rearrangement joins TRBV18 to TRBJ2-7, with D unresolved. Germline V gene sequence: CDR1 KGHSH, CDR2 LQKENI. This CDR3 contains 13 residues. Trimming removed 3 bases from V and 4 bases from J, with 10 bases in between. CDR3 amino acids: CASSPLLGYEQYF. The CDR3 nucleotides are TGTGCCAGCTCACCGCTCTTGGGGTACGAGCAGTACTTC.

This clonotype has ten or more counts. The chain has TRBV12-3 or TRBV12-4 and TRBJ2-3; possibly TRBD2 for D (5 bases). The CDR3 totals 12 residues. Trimming cost V 7 bases and J 9 bases, with 14 bases left between them. CDR3 in amino acids: CASNRGLETQYF. In nucleotides, the CDR3 is TGTGCCAGCAATAGAGGACTGGAGACGCAGTATTTT.

V is TRBV7-9 and J is TRBJ2-5, with unresolved D. The CDR3 sequence is 11 residues long. V lost 5 bases, J lost 3 bases, and 4 bases lay in between. The germline V gene encodes CDR1 SEHNR and CDR2 FQNEAQ (reference sequence). CDR3 in amino acids: CASSHKETQYF. CDR3 nucleotide sequence: TGTGCCAGCAGCCATAAAGAGACCCAGTACTTC.

Written as DNA, the CDR3 is TGCGCCAGCAGTGAGGACGTGAGGGAGGACGAGCAGTACGTC. Residues: CASSEDVREDEQYV. The rearrangement uses TRBV10-1 and TRBJ2-7; a possible D gene is TRBD2 (6 bases). The CDR3 sequence is 14 residues long. Trimming removed 2 bases at V and 5 bases at J, with 13 bases between. CDR1 and CDR2 from the germline V gene are WNHNN and SYGVQD (reference sequence).

A few counts support this clonotype. The chain is built from TRBV6-1 and TRBJ2-1; the match to TRBD2 covers 9 bases. Unmatched junction bases numbered 12, after V lost 2 bases and J lost 4 bases. This CDR3 contains 18 residues. Per germline, CDR1 MNHNS and CDR2 SASEGT. The CDR3 reads CASSERVDTSGPYNEQFF. CDR3 DNA sequence: TGTGCCAGCAGTGAAAGGGTGGATACTAGCGGGCCATACAATGAGCAGTTCTTC.

There are a few counts of this clonotype. The chain carries TRBV12-3 or TRBV12-4 and TRBJ2-1; D might be TRBD1 (5 bases). V lost 8 bases and J 4 bases, leaving 18 bases between the germline ends. The CDR3 contains 15 residues. The chain's CDR3 is CASVVGAPTYNEQFF. The CDR3 nucleotides read TGTGCCAGCGTAGTAGGGGCTCCCACTTACAATGAGCAGTTCTTC.

The table lists this clonotype with a few counts. The rearrangement uses TRBV7-7 and TRBJ1-1, with 12 positions matching TRBD1. V lost 8 bases, J lost 7 bases, and 8 bases stayed unmatched. The CDR3 consists of 14 residues. The V gene's germline CDR1 is SSHAT and CDR2 FNYEAQ (reference sequence). The CDR3 DNA reads as TGTGCCAGCCCCGGGACAGGGGGCGTGGGTGAAGCTTTCTTT. Translation: CASPGTGGVGEAFF.

This sequence joins TRBV28 and TRBJ2-3; 7 bases agree with TRBD2. The CDR3 is 16 amino acids. Germline assignment: CDR1 MDHEN and CDR2 SYDVKM. Germline trimming cut 6 bases from V and 4 bases from J; bases unmatched to any gene: 13. The DNA of the CDR3 is TGTGCCAGCAGCCCCCCCTGGACGGGAGGCGCAGATACGCAGTATTTT. Translating gives CASSPPWTGGADTQYF.

This clonotype was counted at least ten times. The CDR3 DNA reads as TGTGCCATTGCCCCCGCACAGGGCGGGGACACTGAAGCTTTCTTT. Protein product: CAIAPAQGGDTEAFF. The chain carries TRBV10-3 and TRBJ1-1; D might be TRBD1 (6 bases). Looked up from germline, CDR1 is ENHRY and CDR2 is SYGVKD. This CDR3 has 15 residues. V shed 9 bases and J shed 3 bases, with 20 bases lying between them.

The genes are TRBV7-2 and TRBJ2-1; a weak D match, TRBD1 (6 bases). V dropped 2 bases and J dropped 4 bases, with 9 bases sitting between them. The CDR3 has 14 amino acids. Germline V gene sequence: CDR1 SGHTA, CDR2 FQGNSA. The CDR3 sequence is CASSLQQGYNEQFF. CDR3 sequence (DNA): TGTGCCAGCAGCTTACAACAGGGTTACAATGAGCAGTTCTTC. Combining the CDR3 with reference TRBV7-2 and TRBJ2-1 gives the whole variable domain GAGVSQSPSNKVTEKGKDVELRCDPISGHTALYWYRQSLGQGLEFLIYFQGNSAPDKSGLPSDRFSAERTGGSVSTLTIQRTQQEDSAVYLCASSLQQGYNEQFFGPGTRLTVL.

This clonotype was detected only a few times. This sequence joins TRBV29-1 and TRBJ1-2, with D perhaps TRBD1 (6 bases). The CDR3 has 13 residues. V lost 7 bases, J lost 5 bases, and 17 bases lay in between. Germline assignment: CDR1 SQVTM and CDR2 ANQGSEA. This CDR3 is CSAGEGTRYGYTF. The CDR3, as DNA: TGCAGCGCCGGGGAGGGGACACGTTATGGCTACACCTTC.

In its sample, this clonotype was seen a few times. The rearrangement uses TRBV6-1 and TRBJ2-1, with 10 bases aligning to TRBD1. This CDR3 region has 14 residues. Germline V CDR1 and CDR2: MNHNS, SASEGT. V was clipped by 5 bases and J by 5 bases; unmatched bases: 3. DNA for the CDR3: TGTGCCAGCAGTAAGGGGACAGGGGACAATGAGCAGTTCTTC. Amino acids: CASSKGTGDNEQFF.

This chain links TRBV7-9 with TRBJ2-7, with D tentatively TRBD1 (6 bases). Germline V gives CDR1 SEHNR, CDR2 FQNEAQ (reference sequence). The CDR3 runs to 14 residues. The V end was cut by 4 bases, the J end by 4 bases, with 14 bases between. The CDR3, as DNA: TGTGCCAGCAGCTCGGATTTAGACAGGTACGAGCAGTACGTC. This encodes CASSSDLDRYEQYV.

There are many counts of this clonotype. The rearrangement links TRBV5-1 to TRBJ2-5; 15 nucleotides align to TRBD2. Germline V gene sequence: CDR1 SGHRS, CDR2 YFSETQ. The CDR3 length is 16 residues. The V and J ends lost 4 bases and 5 bases, in that order; junction bases with no gene match: 6. As DNA, the CDR3 is TGCGCCAGCAGCCCGGGACTAGCGGGAGGTGTGGAGACCCAGTACTTC. It codes for CASSPGLAGGVETQYF.

This clonotype was seen at least ten times. V gene TRBV12-3 or TRBV12-4 combines with J gene TRBJ2-1; 10 positions agree with TRBD2. The J segment lost 6 bases and the V segment lost 3 bases, leaving 5 bases of the junction unmatched. The CDR3 contains 15 residues. CDR3 nucleotides: TGTGCCAGCAGTTTTGCGACTAGCGGGTCCAATGAGCAGTTCTTC. This encodes CASSFATSGSNEQFF.

This clonotype was counted only a few times. One end of the junction does not line up with germline, which may come from a read error. The chain links TRBV2 to TRBJ2-3; the D gene could be TRBD1 or TRBD2 (5 bases each). The CDR3 has 17 amino acids. CDR1 is SNHLY, CDR2 FYNNEI, per germline. The CDR3 coding sequence is TGTGCCAGCAGTGGAGAGGGGACCCGAAATAAGAGGGATAAGCAGTATTTT. Translation gives CASSGEGTRNKRDKQYF.

The chain joins TRBV5-1 to TRBJ2-3; 10 positions match TRBD1. This CDR3 region has 16 residues. In germline, CDR1 is SGHRS, CDR2 YFSETQ. The ends lost 2 bases at V and 7 bases at J; junction bases unmatched: 10. The CDR3 DNA reads TGCGCCAGCAGCTTTCAGACAGGGGGCAATTTAAATACGCAGTATTTT. Translation gives CASSFQTGGNLNTQYF.

The chain has TRBV12-5 and TRBJ2-7; the D gene is possibly TRBD1 (6 bases). The CDR3 covers 14 residues. The germline gives CDR1 LGHNT, CDR2 FRNRAP. V was trimmed by 3 bases and J by 4 bases, leaving 13 bases between them. The CDR3 loop is CASGFVDSLYEQYV. CDR3 DNA: TGTGCTAGTGGTTTTGTGGACAGCCTATACGAGCAGTACGTC.

Only a few counts were recorded for this clonotype. The chain is built from TRBV24-1 and TRBJ2-2; D is perhaps TRBD2 (6 bases). Trimming stripped 6 bases from V and 1 base from J, with 11 bases between. CDR3 size: 15 residues. Germline values: CDR1 KGHDR, CDR2 SFDVKD. As DNA, the CDR3 is TGTGCCACCAGTTCGGGGGAAATGAACACCGGGGAGCTGTTTTTT. This codes for CATSSGEMNTGELFF.

This clonotype has just a few counts. The V gene is TRBV20-1, the J gene TRBJ2-1; a possible D gene is TRBD1 (5 bases). Germline V gives CDR1 DFQATT, CDR2 SNEGSKA (reference sequence). This CDR3 has 15 residues. Trimming shortened V by 5 bases and J by 0 bases, and 14 bases separated the two germline ends. The CDR3 region is CSAAQDQGSYNEQFF. The CDR3 DNA is TGCAGTGCTGCACAGGACCAGGGCTCCTACAATGAGCAGTTCTTC.